Each of the 12 T cell receptor beta chains below was sequenced from the same sample in a study of blood T cell repertoires in COVID-19. TCRdb keeps only in-frame clones here, not all; method: immunoSEQ multiplex PCR. The data show some 170,000 clones, 85% to 90% seen once. Sequences were obtained from PBMCs or T cells enriched from blood (not recorded which). The receptors originated from a middle-aged man who had recovered from COVID-19.

This rearrangement joins TRBV19 to TRBJ1-1; D is uncertain. The germline V gene has CDR1 LNHDA and CDR2 SQIVND (reference sequence). The CDR3 contains 13 residues. The germline V and J ends were trimmed by 6 bases and 5 bases, with 13 bases remaining between them. The CDR3 here is CASSLKGGTEAFF. The CDR3 DNA sequence: TGTGCCAGTAGCTTAAAGGGAGGGACTGAAGCTTTCTTT.

In its sample, this clone was seen once. The chain uses TRBV11-3 and TRBJ1-2; a possible D gene is TRBD1 (6 bases). Trimming pared 5 bases from V and 3 bases from J, leaving 10 bases between. CDR1 is SGHNT and CDR2 is YENEEA in the germline V gene. The CDR3 is made up of 13 amino acids. CDR3 nucleotide sequence: TGTGCCAGCAGCGACGGACAGTACTATGGCTACACCTTC. Amino acids: CASSDGQYYGYTF.

The rearrangement uses TRBV5-6 and TRBJ2-5; D is undetermined. Germline V gene data show CDR1 as SGHDT and CDR2 as YYEEEE. CDR3 size: 12 residues. V lost 3 bases, J lost 4 bases, and 7 bases lay in between. CDR3 nucleotide sequence: TGTGCCAGCAGCTCCAGATCAGAGACCCAGTACTTC. Its protein is CASSSRSETQYF.

This clone turned up a few times. This chain links TRBV18 with TRBJ1-1; tentatively, D is TRBD1 (5 bases). Germline CDR1 KGHSH, CDR2 LQKENI. V was trimmed by 3 bases and J by 1 base, leaving 6 bases between them. The CDR3 has 13 residues. The CDR3 DNA reads as TGTGCCAGCTCACCGACAGCGAACACTGAAGCTTTCTTT. Residues: CASSPTANTEAFF.

The chain recombines TRBV5-8 with TRBJ1-2; TRBD1 matches 7 bases. Germline-derived CDR1 and CDR2 are SGHTS and YDEGEE. Trimming took 0 bases from V and 7 from J; bases not matched to a gene: 6. The CDR3 loop spans 14 amino acids. The DNA of the CDR3 is TGTGCCAGCAGCTTGGCCAGGGGGATGGGTGGCTACACCTTC. The encoded protein is CASSLARGMGGYTF.

The chain is built from TRBV9 and TRBJ2-1, with TRBD1 matching 8 bases. Germline V gene lookup returns CDR1 SGDLS and CDR2 YYNGEE. Trimming removed 1 base from V and 1 base from J; junction bases left unmatched: 10. The CDR3 contains 18 residues. In DNA, the CDR3 is TGTGCCAGCAGCGTACTGGGACAGGCCCTTCCTTCCTACAATGAGCAGTTCTTC. Protein: CASSVLGQALPSYNEQFF.

This clone was seen a handful of times. The CDR3 here is CASSQAHEQYF. The CDR3 nucleotides read TGCGCCAGCAGCCAAGCTCACGAGCAGTACTTC. This rearrangement joins TRBV4-1 to TRBJ2-7; D gene uncertain. Trimming shortened V by 1 base and J by 5 bases, and 3 bases separated the two germline ends. The germline V gene encodes CDR1 MGHRA and CDR2 YSYEKL. The CDR3 runs 11 residues.

This chain uses TRBV6-1 with TRBJ2-5; D perhaps matches TRBD1 (6 bases). V gave up 3 bases and J gave up 5 bases, with 10 bases separating them. Germline-derived CDR1 and CDR2 are MNHNS and SASEGT. The CDR3 consists of 13 residues. CDR3 protein: CASSDRGWETQYF. CDR3 DNA sequence: TGTGCCAGCAGTGACAGGGGTTGGGAGACCCAGTACTTC.

The chain couples TRBV6-5 to TRBJ2-5; D perhaps matches TRBD2 (5 bases). With 6 bases removed from V and 5 bases from J, the gap between germline ends came to 19 bases. Germline CDR1 reads MNHEY; CDR2 reads SVGAGI. The CDR3 sequence is 15 residues long. The CDR3 loop is CASSRGLTAYETQYF. The CDR3, as DNA: TGTGCCAGCAGCCGCGGACTGACGGCATACGAGACCCAGTACTTC.

In its sample, this clone was seen a few times. V gene TRBV5-4 combines with J gene TRBJ2-7, with 7 positions matching TRBD1. Trimming removed 0 bases from V and 0 bases from J; junction bases left unmatched: 6. CDR1 is SGHNT and CDR2 is YYREEE in the germline V gene (reference sequence). The CDR3 totals 16 residues. In DNA form, the CDR3 reads TGTGCCAGCAGCTTGGTCGGCAGGGGGAACTCCTACGAGCAGTACTTC. Protein product: CASSLVGRGNSYEQYF.

The V call is TRBV7-8, the J call TRBJ2-5, with TRBD1 matching 7 bases. The junction had 14 bases not matched to a gene; V was cut back by 2 bases and J by 5 bases. Germline-derived CDR1 and CDR2 are SGHVS and FQNEAQ. There are 17 residues in the CDR3. Here the CDR3 reads CASSLLAREGASETQYF. The CDR3 DNA is TGTGCCAGCAGCTTATTGGCCCGAGAGGGGGCTTCGGAGACCCAGTACTTC.

V and J are TRBV9 and TRBJ2-2; 9 positions agree with TRBD1. This CDR3 is built from 17 residues. The germline gives CDR1 SGDLS, CDR2 YYNGEE. Trimming cost V 3 bases and J 0 bases; bases outside gene matches: 6. The CDR3 loop is CASSALTGGANTGELFF. The CDR3 DNA reads as TGTGCCAGCAGCGCCCTAACAGGGGGCGCGAACACCGGGGAGCTGTTTTTT.